This TCR beta chain stems from a study of blood T cell repertoires in COVID-19. Study information: Samples came from the United States, Italy and Spain, spanning acute and convalescent COVID-19. PBMCs, B-cell-depleted T cells, or T cells were the source of the cDNA or gDNA that made up the material.

Individuals drawn from approximately 22 US areas were about 18 to 90 years old. Authors' methods: Amplification from reference gene primers served as the basis for estimated nucleated cell counts. Only in-frame clones appear in the TCRdb table, and some are missing; sequencing was by immunoSEQ multiplex PCR. The V and J calls and clone size are taken from that table; D and trimming were inferred from the DNA. The table records some 200,000 clones, approximately 89% of them present only once. The CDR3 spans 21 residues. V lost 4 bases and J 4 bases, leaving 32 bases between the germline ends. The germline V gene encodes CDR1 LNHDA and CDR2 SQIVND (reference sequence). This clone has only one observation.

The sequenced material came from PBMCs or T cells enriched from blood (not recorded which). This TCR derives from a woman aged 18-29 years who had recovered from COVID-19. The chain uses TRBV19 and TRBJ2-1; D unresolved. CDR3 in amino acids: CASSRPTGRRTNPRHYNEQFF. In nucleotides, the CDR3 is TGTGCCAGTAGTAGACCCACTGGTCGTCGTACAAACCCGAGACATTACAATGAGCAGTTCTTC.